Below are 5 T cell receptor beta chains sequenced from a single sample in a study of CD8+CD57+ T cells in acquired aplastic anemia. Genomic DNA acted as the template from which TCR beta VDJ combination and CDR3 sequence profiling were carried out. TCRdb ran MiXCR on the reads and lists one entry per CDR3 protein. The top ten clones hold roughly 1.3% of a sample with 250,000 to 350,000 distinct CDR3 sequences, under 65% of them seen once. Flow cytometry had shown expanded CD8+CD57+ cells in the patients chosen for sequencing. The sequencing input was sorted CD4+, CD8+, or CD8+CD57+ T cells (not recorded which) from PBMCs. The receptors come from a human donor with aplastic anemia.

CDR3 region: CASSKTQGTLNEKLFF. The CDR3 region has the DNA TGTGCCAGCAGCAAAACACAGGGGACCCTCAATGAAAAACTGTTTTTT. The chain couples TRBV7-9 to TRBJ1-4; TRBD1 matches 7 bases. The ends lost 5 bases at V and 5 bases at J; junction bases unmatched: 11. The CDR3 has 16 amino acids. Germline lookup yields CDR1 SEHNR and CDR2 FQNEAQ (reference sequence).

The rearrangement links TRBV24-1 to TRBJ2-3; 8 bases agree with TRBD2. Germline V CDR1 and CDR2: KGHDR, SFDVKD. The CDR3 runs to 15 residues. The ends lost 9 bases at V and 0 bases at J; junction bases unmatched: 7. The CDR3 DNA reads TGTGCCACCTCCCTTAGCGGGGCCAGCACAGATACGCAGTATTTT. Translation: CATSLSGASTDTQYF.

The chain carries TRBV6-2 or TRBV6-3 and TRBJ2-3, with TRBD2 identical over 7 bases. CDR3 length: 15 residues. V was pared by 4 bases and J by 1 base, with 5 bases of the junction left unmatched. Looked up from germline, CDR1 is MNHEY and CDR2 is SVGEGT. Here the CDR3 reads CASSSGTIGTDTQYF. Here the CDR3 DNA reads TGTGCCAGCAGTTCTGGGACTATTGGCACAGATACGCAGTATTTT.

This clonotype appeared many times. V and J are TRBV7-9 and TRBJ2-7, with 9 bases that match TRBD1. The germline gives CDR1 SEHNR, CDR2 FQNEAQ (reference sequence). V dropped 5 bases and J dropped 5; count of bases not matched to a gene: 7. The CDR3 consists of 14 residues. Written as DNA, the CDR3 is TGTGCCAGCAGCCTTACAGGGGGCCTCGACGAGCAGTACTTC. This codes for CASSLTGGLDEQYF.

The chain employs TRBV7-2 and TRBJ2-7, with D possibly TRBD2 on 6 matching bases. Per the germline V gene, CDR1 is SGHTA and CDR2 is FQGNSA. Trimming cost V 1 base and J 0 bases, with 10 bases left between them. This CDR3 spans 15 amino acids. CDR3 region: CASSLGSGGSYEQYF. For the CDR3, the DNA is TGTGCCAGCAGCTTAGGGTCCGGGGGCTCCTACGAGCAGTACTTC.